Described below is a single TCR beta chain sequence and its context. In the authors' workflow: Estimation of nucleated cell counts was performed using reference gene primer amplification. Assay used: immunoSEQ multiplex PCR; TCRdb lists only in-frame clones, some missing. That table gives V, J and clone size, and the DNA gave D and trimming. The top ten hold 6.5% to 10% of the sample, which has 110,000 or so clones, more than 70% seen once. The data originate from a study of blood T cell repertoires in COVID-19. Background on the study: The United States, Italy and Spain provided the acute and convalescent COVID-19 samples. Nucleic acid was either cDNA or gDNA, and it came from T cells, B-cell-depleted T cells, or PBMCs.

Per the germline V gene, CDR1 is LGHNA and CDR2 is YNFKEQ. V shed 3 bases and J 5 bases; nucleotides not matched to a gene: 11. CDR3 length equals 16 residues. Sequencing was done on a sample of peripheral blood. V is TRBV4-2 and J is TRBJ1-1, with TRBD1 matching over 8 bases. The source is an older woman who had recovered from COVID-19. CDR3 region: CASSQGPQGATTEAFF. Written as DNA, the CDR3 is TGTGCCAGCAGCCAGGGACCTCAGGGGGCGACGACTGAAGCTTTCTTT.